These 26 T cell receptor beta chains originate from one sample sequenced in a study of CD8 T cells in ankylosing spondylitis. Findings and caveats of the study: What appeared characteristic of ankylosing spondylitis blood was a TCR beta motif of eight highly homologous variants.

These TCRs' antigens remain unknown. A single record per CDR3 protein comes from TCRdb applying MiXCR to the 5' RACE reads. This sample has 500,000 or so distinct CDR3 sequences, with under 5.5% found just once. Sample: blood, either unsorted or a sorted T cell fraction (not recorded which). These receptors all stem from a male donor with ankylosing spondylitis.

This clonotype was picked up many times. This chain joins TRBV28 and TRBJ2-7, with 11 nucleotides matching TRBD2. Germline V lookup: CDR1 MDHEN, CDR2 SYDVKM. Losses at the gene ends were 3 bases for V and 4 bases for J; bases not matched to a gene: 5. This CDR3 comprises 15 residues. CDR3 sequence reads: CASSFSLAGGYEQYF. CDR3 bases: TGTGCCAGCAGTTTTTCCTTAGCGGGAGGGTACGAGCAGTACTTC.

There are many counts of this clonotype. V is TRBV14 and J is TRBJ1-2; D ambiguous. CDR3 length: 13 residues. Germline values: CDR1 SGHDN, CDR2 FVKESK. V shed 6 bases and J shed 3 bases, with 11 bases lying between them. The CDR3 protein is CASSPGRYYGYTF. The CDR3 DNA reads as TGTGCCAGCAGTCCAGGACGGTACTATGGCTACACCTTC.

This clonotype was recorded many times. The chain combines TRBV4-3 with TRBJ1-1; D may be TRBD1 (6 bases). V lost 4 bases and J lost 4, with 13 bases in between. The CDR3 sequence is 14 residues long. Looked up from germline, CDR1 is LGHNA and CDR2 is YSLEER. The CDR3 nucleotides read TGCGCCAGCAGCCTAAAACAACAGGGCACTGAAGCTTTCTTT. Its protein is CASSLKQQGTEAFF.

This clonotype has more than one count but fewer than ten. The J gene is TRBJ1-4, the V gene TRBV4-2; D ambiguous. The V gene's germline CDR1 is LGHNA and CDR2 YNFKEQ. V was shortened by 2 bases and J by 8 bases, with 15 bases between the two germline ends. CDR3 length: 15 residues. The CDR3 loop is CASSQLRSRREKLFF. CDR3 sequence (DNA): TGTGCCAGCAGCCAATTGAGGTCCCGTAGGGAAAAACTGTTTTTT.

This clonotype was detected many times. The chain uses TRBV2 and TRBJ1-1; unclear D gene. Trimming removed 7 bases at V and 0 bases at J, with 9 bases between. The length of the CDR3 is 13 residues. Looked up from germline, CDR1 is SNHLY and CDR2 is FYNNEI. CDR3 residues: CASTGDLNTEAFF. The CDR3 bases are TGTGCCAGCACGGGTGACTTGAACACTGAAGCTTTCTTT.

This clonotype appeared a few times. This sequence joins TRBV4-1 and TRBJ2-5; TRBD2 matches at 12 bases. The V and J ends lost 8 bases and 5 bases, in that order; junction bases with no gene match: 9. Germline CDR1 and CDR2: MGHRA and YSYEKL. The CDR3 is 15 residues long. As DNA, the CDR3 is TGCGCCAGCGAACCTAGCGGGAGGGGCCGGGAGACCCAGTACTTC. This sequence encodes CASEPSGRGRETQYF.

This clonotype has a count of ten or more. The CDR3 here is CASCQGQNTEAFF. The CDR3 DNA reads TGTGCCAGCTGCCAGGGGCAGAACACTGAAGCTTTCTTT. V is TRBV9 and J is TRBJ1-1, with D possibly being TRBD1 (6 bases). Deletions cut 7 bases from V and 1 base from J, with 11 bases between. Germline values: CDR1 SGDLS, CDR2 YYNGEE. CDR3 length: 13 amino acids.

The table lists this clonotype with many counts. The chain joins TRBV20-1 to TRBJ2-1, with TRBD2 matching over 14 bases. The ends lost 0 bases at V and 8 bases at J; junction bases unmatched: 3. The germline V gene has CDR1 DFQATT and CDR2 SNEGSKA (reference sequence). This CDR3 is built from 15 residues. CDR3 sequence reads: CSARDPTSGRDEQFF. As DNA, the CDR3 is TGCAGTGCTAGAGACCCGACTAGCGGGAGGGATGAGCAGTTCTTC.

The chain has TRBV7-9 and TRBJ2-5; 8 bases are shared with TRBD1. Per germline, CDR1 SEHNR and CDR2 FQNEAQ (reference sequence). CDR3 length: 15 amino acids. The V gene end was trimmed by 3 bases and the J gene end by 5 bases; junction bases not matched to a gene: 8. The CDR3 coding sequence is TGTGCCAGCAGCTTGCGGACAGGGCAGGGGGAGACCCAGTACTTC. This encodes CASSLRTGQGETQYF.

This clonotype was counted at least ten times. CDR3 sequence reads: CASRSRGIQYF. The CDR3 region has the DNA TGTGCCAGCAGGTCGAGGGGGATTCAGTACTTC. The genes are TRBV27 and TRBJ2-4; weak D call: TRBD1 (6 bases). Looked up from germline, CDR1 is MNHEY and CDR2 is SMNVEV (reference sequence). The length of the CDR3 is 11 residues. Trimming left V 6 bases short and J 10 bases short, with 10 bases between.

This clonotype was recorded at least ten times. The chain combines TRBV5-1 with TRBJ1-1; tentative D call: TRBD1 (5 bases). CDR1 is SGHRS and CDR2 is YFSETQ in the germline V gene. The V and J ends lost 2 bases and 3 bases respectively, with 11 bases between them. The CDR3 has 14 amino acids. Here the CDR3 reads CASSFRQGDTEAFF. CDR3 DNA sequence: TGCGCCAGCAGCTTTCGGCAGGGAGACACTGAAGCTTTCTTT.

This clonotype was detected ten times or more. This CDR3 is CSARNRDWNEQFF. CDR3 in DNA: TGCAGTGCTAGAAACAGGGATTGGAATGAGCAGTTCTTC. The chain employs TRBV20-1 and TRBJ2-1; D is possibly TRBD1 (6 bases). CDR1 is DFQATT and CDR2 is SNEGSKA in the germline V gene (reference sequence). CDR3 length: 13 residues. V gave up 2 bases and J gave up 7 bases, with 12 bases separating them.

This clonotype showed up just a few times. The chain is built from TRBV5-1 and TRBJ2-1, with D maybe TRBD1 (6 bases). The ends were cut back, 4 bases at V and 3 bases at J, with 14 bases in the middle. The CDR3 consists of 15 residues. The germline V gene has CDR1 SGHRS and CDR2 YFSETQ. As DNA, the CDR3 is TGCGCCAGCAGCGACCCCGGGACAAACTACAATGAGCAGTTCTTC. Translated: CASSDPGTNYNEQFF.

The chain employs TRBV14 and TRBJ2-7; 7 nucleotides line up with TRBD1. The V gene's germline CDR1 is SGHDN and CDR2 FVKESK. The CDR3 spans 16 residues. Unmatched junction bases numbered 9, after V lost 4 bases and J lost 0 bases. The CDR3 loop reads CASSPIDRVGSYEQYF. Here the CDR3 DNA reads TGTGCCAGCAGCCCAATAGACAGGGTGGGCTCCTACGAGCAGTACTTC.

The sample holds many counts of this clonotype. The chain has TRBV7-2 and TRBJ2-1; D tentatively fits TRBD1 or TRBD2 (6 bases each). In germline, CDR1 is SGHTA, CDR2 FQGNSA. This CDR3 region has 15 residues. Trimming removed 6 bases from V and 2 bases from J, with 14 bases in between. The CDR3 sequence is CASRPGAEPYNEQFF. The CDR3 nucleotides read TGTGCCAGCAGGCCGGGGGCGGAACCCTACAATGAGCAGTTCTTC.

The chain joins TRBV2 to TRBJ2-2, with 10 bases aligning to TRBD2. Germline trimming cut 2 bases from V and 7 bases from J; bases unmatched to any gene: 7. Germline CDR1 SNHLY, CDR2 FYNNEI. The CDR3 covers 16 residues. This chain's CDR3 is CASSESLAGPIGELFF. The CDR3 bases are TGTGCCAGCAGTGAATCACTAGCGGGGCCCATCGGGGAGCTGTTTTTT.

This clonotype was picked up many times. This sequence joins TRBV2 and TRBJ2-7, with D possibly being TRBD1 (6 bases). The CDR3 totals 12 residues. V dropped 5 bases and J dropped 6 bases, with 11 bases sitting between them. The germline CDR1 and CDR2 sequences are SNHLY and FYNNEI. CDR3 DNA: TGTGCCAGCAGTCCCAGGGGACGCGAGCAGTACTTC. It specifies CASSPRGREQYF.

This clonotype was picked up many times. The CDR3 protein is CSARGLAGYNEQFF. The DNA of the CDR3 is TGCAGTGCTAGAGGACTAGCGGGGTACAATGAGCAGTTCTTC. J is TRBJ2-1 and V is TRBV20-1, with TRBD2 matching over 11 bases. From germline, CDR1 is DFQATT and CDR2 SNEGSKA (reference sequence). The V gene end was trimmed by 1 base and the J gene end by 4 bases; junction bases not matched to a gene: 0. The CDR3 loop spans 14 amino acids.

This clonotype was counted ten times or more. Written as DNA, the CDR3 is TGTGCCAGCGGAAAGACAGGATCCACTGAAGCTTTCTTT. It specifies CASGKTGSTEAFF. V is TRBV12-3 or TRBV12-4 and J is TRBJ1-1; possible D gene TRBD1, 6 bases. The CDR3 sequence is 13 residues long. Between the trimmed V and J ends, which lost 8 bases and 4 bases, there was a span of 14 bases.

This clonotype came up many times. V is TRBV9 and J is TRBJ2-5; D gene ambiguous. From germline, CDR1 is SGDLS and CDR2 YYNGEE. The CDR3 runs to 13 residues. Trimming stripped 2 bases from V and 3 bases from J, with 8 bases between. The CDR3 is CASSVDGKETQYF. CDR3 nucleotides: TGTGCCAGCAGCGTGGACGGAAAAGAGACCCAGTACTTC.

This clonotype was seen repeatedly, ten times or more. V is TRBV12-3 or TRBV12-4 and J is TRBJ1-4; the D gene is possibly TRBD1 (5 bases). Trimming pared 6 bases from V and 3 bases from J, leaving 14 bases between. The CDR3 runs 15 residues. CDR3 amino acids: CASRRTGAPNEKLFF. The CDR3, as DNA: TGTGCCAGCAGGCGTACAGGCGCTCCTAATGAAAAACTGTTTTTT.

The CDR3 reads CSARRLADTDTQYF. Here the CDR3 DNA reads TGCAGTGCTAGACGACTAGCGGACACAGATACGCAGTATTTT. The chain links TRBV20-1 to TRBJ2-3; 9 bases line up with TRBD2. V gave up 2 bases and J gave up 2 bases; unmatched junction bases: 2. The CDR3 extends over 14 amino acids. Germline V lookup: CDR1 DFQATT, CDR2 SNEGSKA (reference sequence).

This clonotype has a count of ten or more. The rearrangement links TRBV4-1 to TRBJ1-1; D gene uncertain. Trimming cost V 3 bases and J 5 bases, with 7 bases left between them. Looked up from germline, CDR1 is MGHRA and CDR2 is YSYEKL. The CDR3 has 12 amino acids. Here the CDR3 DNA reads TGCGCCAGCAGCCACCCCTGGACTGAAGCTTTCTTT. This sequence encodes CASSHPWTEAFF.

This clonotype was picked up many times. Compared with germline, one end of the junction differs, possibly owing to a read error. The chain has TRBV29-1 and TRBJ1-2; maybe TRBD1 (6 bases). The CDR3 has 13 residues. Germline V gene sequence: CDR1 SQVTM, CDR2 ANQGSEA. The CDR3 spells CSVEGGYNFGYTF. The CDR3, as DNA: TGCAGCGTTGAGGGGGGCTACAACTTTGGCTACACCTTC.

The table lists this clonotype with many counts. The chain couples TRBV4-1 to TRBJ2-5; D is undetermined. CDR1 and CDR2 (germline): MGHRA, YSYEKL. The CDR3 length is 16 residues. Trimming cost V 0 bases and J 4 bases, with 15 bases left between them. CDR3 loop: CASSQDKVAWPETQYF. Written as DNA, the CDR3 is TGCGCCAGCAGCCAAGATAAGGTGGCTTGGCCAGAGACCCAGTACTTC.

Written as DNA, the CDR3 is TGCAGTGCCACGACAGGGTTCGATGAGCAGTTCTTC. The encoded protein is CSATTGFDEQFF. This sequence joins TRBV20-1 and TRBJ2-1; 7 bases map to TRBD1. The J segment lost 8 bases and the V segment lost 6 bases, leaving 7 bases of the junction unmatched. Germline V gives CDR1 DFQATT, CDR2 SNEGSKA (reference sequence). There are 12 residues in the CDR3.